This T cell receptor (beta chain) appears in the sequencing data of a study of preoperative IRX-2 immunotherapy in early breast cancer. The protocol was immunoSEQ multiplex PCR, while the TCRdb copy is restricted to in-frame clones and leaves out a portion. The sample shows around 57,000 clones, approximately 93% of them seen only once. In germline, CDR1 is GTSNPN, CDR2 SVGIG (reference sequence). The CDR3 is 13 amino acids. V lost 4 bases to trimming and J lost 2 bases, with 11 bases between them. As to treatment: preoperative locoregional IRX-2 cytokine immunotherapy. Samples came from a phase Ib trial of preoperative locoregional IRX-2 cytokine immunotherapy.

The genes are TRBV30 and TRBJ1-2; possibly TRBD1 for D (6 bases). Specimen collection occurred from a patient treated with IRX-2 immunotherapy. This receptor was identified in a human donor with breast cancer. This CDR3 reads CAWNRERNYGYTF. The CDR3 DNA is TGTGCCTGGAACAGGGAGAGGAACTATGGCTACACCTTC.